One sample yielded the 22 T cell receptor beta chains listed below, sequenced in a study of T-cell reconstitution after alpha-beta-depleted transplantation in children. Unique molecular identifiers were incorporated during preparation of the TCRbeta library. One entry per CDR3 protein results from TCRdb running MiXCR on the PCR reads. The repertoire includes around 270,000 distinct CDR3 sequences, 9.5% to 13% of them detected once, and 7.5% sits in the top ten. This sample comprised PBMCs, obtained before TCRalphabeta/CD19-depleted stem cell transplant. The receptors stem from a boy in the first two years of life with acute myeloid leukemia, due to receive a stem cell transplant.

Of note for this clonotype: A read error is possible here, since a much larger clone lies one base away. The CDR3 here is CASSQPSGRALKTQYF. As DNA, the CDR3 is TGCGCCAGCAGCCAACCAAGCGGGAGGGCCTTGAAGACCCAGTACTTC. The chain has TRBV4-1 and TRBJ2-5, with TRBD2 matching 10 bases. The CDR3 covers 16 residues. In germline, CDR1 is MGHRA, CDR2 YSYEKL. V was clipped by 2 bases and J by 6 bases; unmatched bases: 9.

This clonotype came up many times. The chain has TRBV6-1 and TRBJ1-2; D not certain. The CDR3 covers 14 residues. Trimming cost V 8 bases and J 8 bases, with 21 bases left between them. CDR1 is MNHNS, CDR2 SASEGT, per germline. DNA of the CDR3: TGTGCCAGCCTAAAAAGAGGCGCGTCGTCGGGCTACACCTTC. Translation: CASLKRGASSGYTF.

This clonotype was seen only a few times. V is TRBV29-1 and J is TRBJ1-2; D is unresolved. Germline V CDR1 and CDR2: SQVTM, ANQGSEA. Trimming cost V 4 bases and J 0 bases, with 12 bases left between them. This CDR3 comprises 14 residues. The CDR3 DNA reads TGCAGCGTTGGTTTCAAACTAGCTAACTATGGCTACACCTTC. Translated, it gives CSVGFKLANYGYTF.

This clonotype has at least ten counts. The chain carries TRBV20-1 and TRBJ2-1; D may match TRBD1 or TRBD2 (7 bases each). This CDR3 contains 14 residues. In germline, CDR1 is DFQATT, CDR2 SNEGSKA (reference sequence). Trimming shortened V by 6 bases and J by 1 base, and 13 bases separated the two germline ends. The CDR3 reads CSARGGRSYNEQFF. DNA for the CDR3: TGCAGTGCCAGGGGGGGGAGGTCCTACAATGAGCAGTTCTTC.

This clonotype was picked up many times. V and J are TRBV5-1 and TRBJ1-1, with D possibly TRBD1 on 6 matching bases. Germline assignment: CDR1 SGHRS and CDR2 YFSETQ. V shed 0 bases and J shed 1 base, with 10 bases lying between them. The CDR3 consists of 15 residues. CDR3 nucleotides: TGCGCCAGCAGCTTGGAGGGGGGAGGGAACACTGAAGCTTTCTTT. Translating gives CASSLEGGGNTEAFF. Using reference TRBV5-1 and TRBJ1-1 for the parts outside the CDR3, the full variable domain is KAGVTQTPRYLIKTRGQQVTLSCSPISGHRSVSWYQQTPGQGLQFLFEYFSETQRNKGNFPGRFSGRQFSNSRSEMNVSTLELGDSALYLCASSLEGGGNTEAFFGQGTRLTVV.

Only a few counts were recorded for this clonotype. The CDR3 nucleotides are TGTGCCACGGCTGCGGGGACTTCTTACAATGAGCAGTTCTTC. It translates to CATAAGTSYNEQFF. The chain carries TRBV10-3 and TRBJ2-1, with a weak D call TRBD2 (6 bases). The CDR3 loop spans 14 amino acids. Per the germline V gene, CDR1 is ENHRY and CDR2 is SYGVKD. V shed 10 bases and J shed 4 bases, with 17 bases lying between them.

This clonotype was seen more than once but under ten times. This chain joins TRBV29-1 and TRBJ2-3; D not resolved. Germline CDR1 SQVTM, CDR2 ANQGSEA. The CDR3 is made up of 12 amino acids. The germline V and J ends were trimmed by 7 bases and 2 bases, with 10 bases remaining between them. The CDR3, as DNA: TGCAGCGCACCCCGCCCCACAGATACGCAGTATTTT. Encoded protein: CSAPRPTDTQYF.

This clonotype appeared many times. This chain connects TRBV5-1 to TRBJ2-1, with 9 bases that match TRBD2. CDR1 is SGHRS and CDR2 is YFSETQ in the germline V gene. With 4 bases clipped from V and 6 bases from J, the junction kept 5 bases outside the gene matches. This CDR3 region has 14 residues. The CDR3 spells CASSRRGGSNEQFF. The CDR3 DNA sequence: TGCGCCAGCAGCCGGCGGGGGGGCAGCAATGAGCAGTTCTTC.

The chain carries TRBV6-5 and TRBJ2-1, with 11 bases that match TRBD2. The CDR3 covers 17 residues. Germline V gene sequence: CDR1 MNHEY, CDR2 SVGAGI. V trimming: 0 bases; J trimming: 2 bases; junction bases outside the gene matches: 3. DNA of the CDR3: TGTGCCAGCAGTTACTCTTTAGCGGGAGGGCCCTACAATGAGCAGTTCTTC. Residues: CASSYSLAGGPYNEQFF.

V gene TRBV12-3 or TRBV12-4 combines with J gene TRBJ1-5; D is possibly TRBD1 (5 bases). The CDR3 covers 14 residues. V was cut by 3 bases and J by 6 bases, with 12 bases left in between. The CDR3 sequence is CASSFGAPSQPQHF. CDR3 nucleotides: TGTGCCAGCAGTTTTGGGGCGCCGAGTCAGCCCCAGCATTTT.

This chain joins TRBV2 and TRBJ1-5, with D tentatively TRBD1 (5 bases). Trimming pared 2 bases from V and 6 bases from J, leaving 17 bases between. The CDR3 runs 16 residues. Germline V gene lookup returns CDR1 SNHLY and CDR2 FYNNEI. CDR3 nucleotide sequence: TGTGCCAGCAGTGAATTGGGGCCAGGGTCTGGTCAGCCCCAGCATTTT. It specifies CASSELGPGSGQPQHF.

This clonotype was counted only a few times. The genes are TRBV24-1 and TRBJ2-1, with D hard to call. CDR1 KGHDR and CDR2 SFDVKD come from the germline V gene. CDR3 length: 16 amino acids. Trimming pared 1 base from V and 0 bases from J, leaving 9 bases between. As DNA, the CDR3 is TGTGCCACCAGTGATTTCGGCTTGAGCTCCTACAATGAGCAGTTCTTC. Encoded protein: CATSDFGLSSYNEQFF.

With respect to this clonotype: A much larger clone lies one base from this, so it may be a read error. The CDR3 region has the DNA TGTGCCAGCAGGCCCGTAGCGGGAGGGGGTAACAATGAGCAGTTCTTC. This encodes CASRPVAGGGNNEQFF. J is TRBJ2-1 and V is TRBV14; 11 bases fit TRBD2. The CDR3 is 16 amino acids. After removal of 6 bases from V and 5 bases from J, the junction contained 9 bases not matched to a gene. Germline V gives CDR1 SGHDN, CDR2 FVKESK.

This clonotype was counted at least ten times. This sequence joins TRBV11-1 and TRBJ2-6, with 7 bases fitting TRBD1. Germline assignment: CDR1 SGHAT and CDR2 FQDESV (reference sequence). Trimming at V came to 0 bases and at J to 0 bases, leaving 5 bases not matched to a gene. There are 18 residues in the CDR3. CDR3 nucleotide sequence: TGTGCCAGCAGCTTAGCCCCAGGGGGTATCTCTGGGGCCAACGTCCTGACTTTC. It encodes CASSLAPGGISGANVLTF.

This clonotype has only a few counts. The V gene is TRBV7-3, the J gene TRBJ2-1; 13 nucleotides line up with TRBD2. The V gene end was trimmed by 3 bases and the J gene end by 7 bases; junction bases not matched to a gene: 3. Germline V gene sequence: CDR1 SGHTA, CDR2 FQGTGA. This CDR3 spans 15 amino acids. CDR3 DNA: TGTGCCAGCAGCTTTCGGACTAGCGGGAGAAATGAGCAGTTCTTC. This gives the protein CASSFRTSGRNEQFF.

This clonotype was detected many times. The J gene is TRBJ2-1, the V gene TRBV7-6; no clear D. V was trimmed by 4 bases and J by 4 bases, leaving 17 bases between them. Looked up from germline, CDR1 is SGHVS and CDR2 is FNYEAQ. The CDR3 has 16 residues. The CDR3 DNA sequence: TGTGCCAGCAGCTATCCGAGACTGGCCCTTTACAATGAGCAGTTCTTC. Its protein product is CASSYPRLALYNEQFF.

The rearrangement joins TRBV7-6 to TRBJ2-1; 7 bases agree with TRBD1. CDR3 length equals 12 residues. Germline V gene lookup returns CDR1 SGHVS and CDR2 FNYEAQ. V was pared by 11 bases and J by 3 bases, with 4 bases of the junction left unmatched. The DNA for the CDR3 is TGTGCCTCCCAGGGGGACTACAATGAGCAGTTCTTC. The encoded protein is CASQGDYNEQFF.

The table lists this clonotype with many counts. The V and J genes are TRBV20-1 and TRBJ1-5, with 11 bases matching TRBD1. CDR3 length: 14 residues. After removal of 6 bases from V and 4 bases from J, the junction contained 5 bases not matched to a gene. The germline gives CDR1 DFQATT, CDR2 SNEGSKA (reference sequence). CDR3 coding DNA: TGCAGTGCCAGGACAGGGGGCGATAATCAGCCCCAGCATTTT. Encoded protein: CSARTGGDNQPQHF.

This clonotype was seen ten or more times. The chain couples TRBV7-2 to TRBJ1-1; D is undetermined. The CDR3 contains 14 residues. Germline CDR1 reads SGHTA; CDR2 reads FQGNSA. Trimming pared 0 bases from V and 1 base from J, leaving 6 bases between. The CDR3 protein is CASSLALQNTEAFF. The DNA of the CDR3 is TGTGCCAGCAGCTTAGCGCTTCAGAACACTGAAGCTTTCTTT.

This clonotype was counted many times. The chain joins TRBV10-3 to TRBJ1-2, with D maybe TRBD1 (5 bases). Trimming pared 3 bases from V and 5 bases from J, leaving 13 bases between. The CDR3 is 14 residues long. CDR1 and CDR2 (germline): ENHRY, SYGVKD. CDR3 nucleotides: TGTGCCATCAGTGAAGGGGCAGGGCCGTATGGCTACACCTTC. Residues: CAISEGAGPYGYTF.

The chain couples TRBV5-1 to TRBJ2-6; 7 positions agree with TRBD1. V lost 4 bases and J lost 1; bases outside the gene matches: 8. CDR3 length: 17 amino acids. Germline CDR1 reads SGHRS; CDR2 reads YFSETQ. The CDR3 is CASSPSTGSSGANVLTF. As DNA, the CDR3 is TGCGCCAGCAGCCCTTCGACAGGGTCTTCTGGGGCCAACGTCCTGACTTTC.

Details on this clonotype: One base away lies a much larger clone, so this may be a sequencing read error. CDR3 residues: CASSPRLAQYNDQFF. The CDR3 DNA is TGTGCCAGCAGCCCCCGGCTAGCGCAGTACAATGACCAGTTCTTC. This chain joins TRBV11-2 and TRBJ2-1; tentative D call: TRBD2 (6 bases). Germline lookup yields CDR1 SGHAT and CDR2 FQNNGV. The CDR3 loop spans 15 amino acids.